These T cell receptor beta chains were read from a single sample in a study of T cells after posttransplantation cyclophosphamide. Clones were sequenced by immunoSEQ multiplex PCR, and TCRdb holds only the in-frame ones, with some missing. Of 66,000 or so clones in the sample, over 85% were seen once. Sample: PBMCs. These TCRs come from a woman in her 30s in good health and a related stem cell transplant donor. CDR3s include the opening cysteine and the closing phenylalanine or tryptophan. The order of the fields is J gene, clone size, V gene, CDR3 protein. A row's size may be missing; if present it is once, few, many or a size class.

j_call: TRBJ1-4
clone_size: .
v_call: TRBV11-1
cdr3_aa: CASSLEEKLFF

j_call: TRBJ2-7
clone_size: .
v_call: TRBV7-2
cdr3_aa: CASSLLGAYYEQYF

j_call: TRBJ2-7
clone_size: .
v_call: TRBV29-1
cdr3_aa: CSAWGAYEQYF

j_call: TRBJ2-7
clone_size: .
v_call: TRBV28
cdr3_aa: CASSSGGVGVGHEQYF

j_call: TRBJ1-5
clone_size: .
v_call: TRBV6-1
cdr3_aa: CASRQGRVEPQHF

j_call: TRBJ2-5
clone_size: .
v_call: TRBV27
cdr3_aa: CASSLYPRYQETQYF

j_call: TRBJ1-4
clone_size: .
v_call: TRBV4-2
cdr3_aa: CASSQVEGAKEKLFF

j_call: TRBJ2-7
clone_size: .
v_call: TRBV2
cdr3_aa: CASRAGRQGYEQYF

j_call: TRBJ1-2
clone_size: .
v_call: TRBV18
cdr3_aa: CASSPLNFLGGAGDSGYTF

j_call: TRBJ1-1
clone_size: .
v_call: TRBV27
cdr3_aa: CASGKSGPNTEAFF

j_call: TRBJ2-7
clone_size: .
v_call: TRBV7-2
cdr3_aa: CASSLGAGSYEQYF

j_call: TRBJ1-3
clone_size: .
v_call: TRBV29-1
cdr3_aa: CSVDSFGSSGNTIYF

j_call: TRBJ1-1
clone_size: .
v_call: TRBV28
cdr3_aa: CASSLRVKRGTEAFF

j_call: TRBJ1-2
clone_size: .
v_call: TRBV19
cdr3_aa: CASSFSGQIINYGYTF

j_call: TRBJ2-5
clone_size: .
v_call: TRBV5-4
cdr3_aa: CASSLGAGGPQETQYF

j_call: TRBJ2-7
clone_size: .
v_call: TRBV4-2
cdr3_aa: CASSQEGGTGSYEQYF

j_call: TRBJ1-6
clone_size: once
v_call: TRBV7-9
cdr3_aa: CASTSLGTDNSPLHF

j_call: TRBJ2-1
clone_size: .
v_call: TRBV9
cdr3_aa: CASSVVSGVEQFF

j_call: TRBJ2-5
clone_size: .
v_call: TRBV6-1
cdr3_aa: CASSEFASPGLGETQYF

j_call: TRBJ2-1
clone_size: few
v_call: TRBV6-4
cdr3_aa: CASSDGDGGNNEQFF

j_call: TRBJ2-6
clone_size: .
v_call: TRBV28
cdr3_aa: CASTHQVGTGISGANVLTF

j_call: TRBJ1-1
clone_size: .
v_call: TRBV5-1
cdr3_aa: CASSPTTGVTEAFF

j_call: TRBJ2-7
clone_size: .
v_call: TRBV7-6
cdr3_aa: CASSMGDALSYEQYF

j_call: TRBJ1-6
clone_size: .
v_call: TRBV7-2
cdr3_aa: CASSYPRTGSSYNSPLHF

j_call: TRBJ1-3
clone_size: .
v_call: TRBV15
cdr3_aa: CATAYGDRRSSGNTIYF

j_call: TRBJ2-7
clone_size: .
v_call: TRBV29-1
cdr3_aa: CSGGNEYEQYF

j_call: TRBJ1-6
clone_size: once
v_call: TRBV7-9
cdr3_aa: CASSTLWSSPLHF

j_call: TRBJ2-1
clone_size: .
v_call: TRBV6-6
cdr3_aa: CASSSGTGGYNEQFF

j_call: TRBJ1-5
clone_size: once
v_call: TRBV7-2
cdr3_aa: CASSLAGGKNQPQHF

j_call: TRBJ1-6
clone_size: .
v_call: TRBV19
cdr3_aa: CASTYRRYNSPLHF

j_call: TRBJ2-7
clone_size: .
v_call: TRBV4-1
cdr3_aa: CASILNRDPAYEQYF

j_call: TRBJ1-2
clone_size: .
v_call: TRBV15
cdr3_aa: CATSRDNGTGRHPFNYGYTF

j_call: TRBJ1-1
clone_size: .
v_call: TRBV5-1
cdr3_aa: CASSRQGLNTEAFF

j_call: TRBJ2-1
clone_size: .
v_call: TRBV4-1
cdr3_aa: CASSPSYNEQFF

j_call: TRBJ1-2
clone_size: .
v_call: TRBV11-2
cdr3_aa: CASSFEGNGYTF

j_call: TRBJ1-2
clone_size: few
v_call: TRBV7-3
cdr3_aa: CASSLRAGEEGNYGYTF

j_call: TRBJ2-5
clone_size: .
v_call: TRBV6-5
cdr3_aa: CASSAPERKTQYF

j_call: TRBJ2-2
clone_size: .
v_call: TRBV19
cdr3_aa: CASSLTSGGAGTGELFF

j_call: TRBJ1-1
clone_size: .
v_call: TRBV13
cdr3_aa: CASSLGTPYGAFF

j_call: TRBJ2-5
clone_size: .
v_call: TRBV30
cdr3_aa: CAWRGQGRETQYF

j_call: TRBJ2-5
clone_size: .
v_call: TRBV7-6
cdr3_aa: CASSFEGAGQETQYF

j_call: TRBJ2-1
clone_size: once
v_call: TRBV4-1
cdr3_aa: CASSQDGSSYNEQFF

j_call: TRBJ1-1
clone_size: .
v_call: TRBV13
cdr3_aa: CASSLGTVGTEAFF

j_call: TRBJ2-5
clone_size: once
v_call: TRBV5-5
cdr3_aa: CASSPPPRTSGIQETQYF

j_call: TRBJ2-1
clone_size: once
v_call: TRBV7-2
cdr3_aa: CASSSDSNEQFF

j_call: TRBJ2-3
clone_size: .
v_call: TRBV27
cdr3_aa: CASSLSGGTDTQYF

j_call: TRBJ2-5
clone_size: .
v_call: TRBV4-3
cdr3_aa: CASSQDWGQETQYF

j_call: TRBJ1-5
clone_size: .
v_call: TRBV19
cdr3_aa: CASSIGRQLNQPQHF

j_call: TRBJ2-7
clone_size: once
v_call: TRBV7-8
cdr3_aa: CASSSSGADYEQYF